A single sample is the source of the 19 T cell receptor beta chains below, sequenced in a study of high-grade serous ovarian cancer treatment subgroups. Tumor samples were obtained before definitive surgery or chemotherapy. This table comes from immunoSEQ multiplex PCR, and its TCRdb copy is limited to in-frame clones, with some not included. The table includes about 11,000 clones, roughly four fifths detected once. The sequencing input was tumor tissue. The origin of the receptors is a human donor with high-grade serous ovarian cancer.

This chain uses TRBV14 with TRBJ1-1, with D hard to call. Germline CDR1 reads SGHDN; CDR2 reads FVKESK. Between the trimmed V and J ends, which lost 0 bases and 1 base, there was a span of 3 bases. The CDR3 extends over 13 amino acids. The CDR3 is CASSQDGNTEAFF. The DNA for the CDR3 is TGTGCCAGCAGCCAAGATGGGAACACTGAAGCTTTCTTT.

The V and J genes are TRBV28 and TRBJ2-5; D gene uncertain. The CDR3 has 15 residues. V was pared by 4 bases and J by 6 bases, with 18 bases between. Germline CDR1 is MDHEN and CDR2 is SYDVKM. CDR3 loop: CASSSILVTGKTQYF. The CDR3, as DNA: TGTGCCAGCAGTTCTATTCTGGTGACCGGCAAGACCCAGTACTTC.

The rearrangement uses TRBV10-3 and TRBJ2-3; D is unclear. Trimming took off 7 bases at V and 6 bases at J, with 17 bases between the two ends. Germline V gene data show CDR1 as ENHRY and CDR2 as SYGVKD. CDR3 length equals 14 residues. CDR3 DNA: TGTGCCATCAACCTGGACGGCCCCTATGATACGCAGTATTTT. Encoded protein: CAINLDGPYDTQYF.

The chain joins TRBV5-1 to TRBJ2-1; D remains unclear. The length of the CDR3 is 16 residues. V was clipped by 4 bases and J by 8 bases, with 22 bases between them. Germline V gene lookup returns CDR1 SGHRS and CDR2 YFSETQ. DNA for the CDR3: TGCGCCAGCAGCCCACAAGGACGGCCCGTTGTGGATGAGCAGTTCTTC. The encoded protein is CASSPQGRPVVDEQFF.

This chain links TRBV4-1 with TRBJ2-6; 7 nucleotides line up with TRBD1. After removal of 4 bases from V and 1 base from J, the junction contained 13 bases not matched to a gene. Germline V gene data show CDR1 as MGHRA and CDR2 as YSYEKL. The CDR3 has 19 amino acids. This chain's CDR3 is CASSRYGDSASSGANVLTF. In nucleotides, the CDR3 is TGCGCCAGCAGCCGGTACGGGGACAGCGCTAGTTCTGGGGCCAACGTCCTGACTTTC.

The genes are TRBV7-9 and TRBJ2-4; the D is unclear. Germline CDR1 is SEHNR and CDR2 is FQNEAQ (reference sequence). The V gene lost 0 bases and the J gene lost 0 bases, with 9 bases spanning the gap. The CDR3 has 16 amino acids. The CDR3 DNA reads TGTGCCAGCAGCTTAGCCTCAGTCCTAGCCAAAAACATTCAGTACTTC. Protein product: CASSLASVLAKNIQYF.

The rearrangement uses TRBV9 and TRBJ2-5; D gene unclear. V was pared by 3 bases and J by 2 bases, with 8 bases between. Germline V lookup: CDR1 SGDLS, CDR2 YYNGEE. The CDR3 extends over 13 amino acids. In DNA form, the CDR3 reads TGTGCCAGCAGCGAGTCCCTACAAGAGACCCAGTACTTC. This codes for CASSESLQETQYF.

The chain has TRBV2 and TRBJ2-7, with D maybe TRBD2 (6 bases). CDR1 SNHLY and CDR2 FYNNEI come from the germline V gene. The V and J ends lost 7 bases and 0 bases respectively, with 7 bases between them. The length of the CDR3 is 12 residues. DNA of the CDR3: TGTGCCAGCATAGCGGACTCCTACGAGCAGTACTTC. Its translation is CASIADSYEQYF.

The chain employs TRBV29-1 and TRBJ2-1; 10 bases agree with TRBD2. CDR3 size: 13 residues. Germline lookup yields CDR1 SQVTM and CDR2 ANQGSEA. J lost 9 bases, V lost 2 bases, and 4 bases had no gene match. The chain's CDR3 is CSVEPSGGGEQFF. CDR3 coding DNA: TGCAGCGTTGAACCAAGCGGGGGGGGTGAGCAGTTCTTC.

J is TRBJ2-1 and V is TRBV11-2; 11 nucleotides line up with TRBD2. J gave up 10 bases and V 5 bases, and 13 bases lay outside the gene matches. Germline V gene lookup returns CDR1 SGHAT and CDR2 FQNNGV. This CDR3 has 16 residues. The CDR3 region is CASSPPGLAGGGEQFF. Written as DNA, the CDR3 is TGTGCCAGCAGCCCCCCCGGCCTAGCGGGAGGTGGGGAGCAGTTCTTC.

CDR3 nucleotides: TGTGCCAGCACCCCAGCGGGAGTAAGGTACGAGCAGTACTTC. It translates to CASTPAGVRYEQYF. This chain joins TRBV28 and TRBJ2-7; 8 nucleotides match TRBD2. The CDR3 runs 14 residues. CDR1 MDHEN and CDR2 SYDVKM come from the germline V gene. With 7 bases clipped from V and 4 bases from J, the junction kept 9 bases outside the gene matches.

The chain links TRBV19 to TRBJ2-3; 10 bases align to TRBD1. The CDR3 totals 15 residues. J was trimmed by 5 bases and V by 7 bases; bases with no gene match: 9. Germline CDR1 reads LNHDA; CDR2 reads SQIVND (reference sequence). The CDR3 bases are TGTGCCAGTACCCCGGGGACAGGGGACGGAGATACGCAGTATTTT. Translating it yields CASTPGTGDGDTQYF.

V usage is TRBV19 and J usage is TRBJ2-7; 10 nucleotides line up with TRBD2. Trimming removed 5 bases from V and 7 bases from J; junction bases left unmatched: 14. CDR3 size: 16 residues. CDR1 LNHDA and CDR2 SQIVND come from the germline V gene (reference sequence). For the CDR3, the DNA is TGTGCCAGTAGTCCTCTAGCGGGAGCGCTTACGGGGGAGCAGTACTTC. Its translation: CASSPLAGALTGEQYF.

This clone turned up a few times. The chain employs TRBV27 and TRBJ1-2, with D unclear. V was cut by 5 bases and J by 6 bases, with 25 bases left in between. In germline, CDR1 is MNHEY, CDR2 SMNVEV (reference sequence). There are 17 residues in the CDR3. CDR3 bases: TGTGCCAGCAGTGCCAATCCCGGTTGGGAGGCGGAAGATGGCTACACCTTC. It specifies CASSANPGWEAEDGYTF.

The chain joins TRBV9 to TRBJ2-3; 8 bases line up with TRBD2. The CDR3 loop spans 15 amino acids. Germline trimming cut 1 base from V and 2 bases from J; bases unmatched to any gene: 3. From germline, CDR1 is SGDLS and CDR2 YYNGEE. The CDR3 nucleotides are TGTGCCAGCAGCGTATCAGCGGGAGCCACAGATACGCAGTATTTT. It codes for CASSVSAGATDTQYF. Variable domain in full (rest from reference TRBV9 and TRBJ2-3): DSGVTQTPKHLITATGQRVTLRCSPRSGDLSVYWYQQSLDQGLQFLIQYYNGEERAKGNILERFSAQQFPDLHSELNLSSLELGDSALYFCASSVSAGATDTQYFGPGTRLTVL.

The chain's CDR3 is CASSLGGPGSPSYEQYF. In DNA form, the CDR3 reads TGTGCCAGCAGCTTGGGTGGCCCCGGGTCCCCCTCCTACGAGCAGTACTTC. The V gene is TRBV5-4, the J gene TRBJ2-7; D remains unclear. The V gene's germline CDR1 is SGHNT and CDR2 YYREEE (reference sequence). The length of the CDR3 is 17 residues. The V gene lost 0 bases and the J gene lost 0 bases, with 16 bases spanning the gap.

The gene calls are TRBV28 and TRBJ1-4; the D is unclear. This CDR3 has 12 residues. V was trimmed by 7 bases and J by 5 bases, leaving 8 bases between them. Germline V gives CDR1 MDHEN, CDR2 SYDVKM. Here the CDR3 reads CASTTFNEKLFF. The CDR3 DNA is TGTGCCAGCACTACCTTCAATGAAAAACTGTTTTTT.

The chain uses TRBV28 and TRBJ1-3, with 8 bases fitting TRBD1. The ends lost 9 bases at V and 2 bases at J; junction bases unmatched: 6. This CDR3 region has 14 residues. The V gene's germline CDR1 is MDHEN and CDR2 SYDVKM. CDR3 sequence (DNA): TGTGCCAGTACAGGGGGATTAGCTGGAAACACCATATATTTT. Translating gives CASTGGLAGNTIYF.

This clone has a handful of counts. The V call is TRBV2, the J call TRBJ2-7; 9 nucleotides line up with TRBD2. Trimming at V came to 0 bases and at J to 7 bases, leaving 7 bases not matched to a gene. CDR3 size: 15 residues. CDR1 SNHLY and CDR2 FYNNEI come from the germline V gene. The CDR3 protein is CASSEALGGRGEQYF. The DNA for the CDR3 is TGTGCCAGCAGTGAAGCGCTTGGCGGGAGGGGAGAGCAGTACTTC.